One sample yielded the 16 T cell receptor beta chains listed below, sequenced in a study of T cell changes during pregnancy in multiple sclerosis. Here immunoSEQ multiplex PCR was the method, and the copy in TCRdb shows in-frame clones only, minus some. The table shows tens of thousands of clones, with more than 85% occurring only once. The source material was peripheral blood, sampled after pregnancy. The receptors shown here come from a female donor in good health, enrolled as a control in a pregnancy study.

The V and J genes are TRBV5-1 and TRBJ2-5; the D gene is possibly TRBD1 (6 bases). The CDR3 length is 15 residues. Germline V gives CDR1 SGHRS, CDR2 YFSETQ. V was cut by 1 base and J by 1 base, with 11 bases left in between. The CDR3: CASSLSGHPQETQYF. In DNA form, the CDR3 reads TGCGCCAGCAGCTTGTCGGGACACCCCCAAGAGACCCAGTACTTC. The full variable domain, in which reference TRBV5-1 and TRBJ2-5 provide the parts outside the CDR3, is KAGVTQTPRYLIKTRGQQVTLSCSPISGHRSVSWYQQTPGQGLQFLFEYFSETQRNKGNFPGRFSGRQFSNSRSEMNVSTLELGDSALYLCASSLSGHPQETQYFGPGTRLLVL.

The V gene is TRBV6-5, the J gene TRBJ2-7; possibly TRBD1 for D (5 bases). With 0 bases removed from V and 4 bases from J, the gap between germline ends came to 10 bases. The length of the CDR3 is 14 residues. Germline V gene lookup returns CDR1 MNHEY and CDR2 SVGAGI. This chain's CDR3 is CASSYSPQGYEQYF. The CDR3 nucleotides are TGTGCCAGCAGTTACTCGCCCCAGGGTTACGAGCAGTACTTC.

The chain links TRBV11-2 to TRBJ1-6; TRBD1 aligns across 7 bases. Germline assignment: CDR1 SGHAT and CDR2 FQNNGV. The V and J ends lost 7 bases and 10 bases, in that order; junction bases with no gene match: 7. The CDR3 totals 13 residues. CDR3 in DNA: TGTGCCAGCAACTTCGACAGGGCCTCACCCCTCCACTTT. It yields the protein CASNFDRASPLHF.

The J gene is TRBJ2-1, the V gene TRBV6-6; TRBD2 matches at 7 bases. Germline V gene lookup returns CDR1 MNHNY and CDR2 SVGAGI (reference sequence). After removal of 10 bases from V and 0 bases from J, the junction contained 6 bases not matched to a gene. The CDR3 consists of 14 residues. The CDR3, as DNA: TGTGCCACCTTAGCGGGTAGCTCCTACAATGAGCAGTTCTTC. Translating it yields CATLAGSSYNEQFF.

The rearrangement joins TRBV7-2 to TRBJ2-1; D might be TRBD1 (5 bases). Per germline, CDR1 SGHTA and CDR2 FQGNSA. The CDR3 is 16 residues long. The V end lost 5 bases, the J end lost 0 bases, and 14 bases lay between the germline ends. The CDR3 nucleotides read TGTGCCAGCAGCCCGCAAAAGGGGCTCTCCTACAATGAGCAGTTCTTC. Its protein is CASSPQKGLSYNEQFF.

The DNA for the CDR3 is TGTGCCAGCAGTTTCCAGGGAATCTTGAATCAGCCCCAGCATTTT. This gives the protein CASSFQGILNQPQHF. V gene TRBV7-2 combines with J gene TRBJ1-5; tentative D call: TRBD1 (5 bases). V was pared by 6 bases and J by 4 bases, with 16 bases between. Germline CDR1 SGHTA, CDR2 FQGNSA. CDR3 length equals 15 residues.

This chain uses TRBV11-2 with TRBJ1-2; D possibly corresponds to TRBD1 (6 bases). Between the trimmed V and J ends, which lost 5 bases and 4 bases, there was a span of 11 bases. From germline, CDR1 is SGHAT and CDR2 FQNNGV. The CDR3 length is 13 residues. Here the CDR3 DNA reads TGTGCCAGCAGCAGGACAGAGACCTATGGCTACACCTTC. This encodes CASSRTETYGYTF.

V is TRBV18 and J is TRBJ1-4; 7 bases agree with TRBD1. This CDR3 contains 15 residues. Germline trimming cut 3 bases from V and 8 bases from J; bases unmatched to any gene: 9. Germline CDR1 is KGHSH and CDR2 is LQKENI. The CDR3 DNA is TGTGCCAGCTCACCCACCGGGACAGCCCGAGAAAAACTGTTTTTT. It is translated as CASSPTGTAREKLFF.

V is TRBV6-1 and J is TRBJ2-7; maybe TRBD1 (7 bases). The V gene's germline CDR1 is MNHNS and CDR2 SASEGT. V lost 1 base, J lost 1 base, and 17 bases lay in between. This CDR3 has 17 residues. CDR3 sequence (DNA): TGTGCCAGCAGTGAAGTCCCCATCAGGGGGGAATCCTACGAGCAGTACTTC. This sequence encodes CASSEVPIRGESYEQYF.

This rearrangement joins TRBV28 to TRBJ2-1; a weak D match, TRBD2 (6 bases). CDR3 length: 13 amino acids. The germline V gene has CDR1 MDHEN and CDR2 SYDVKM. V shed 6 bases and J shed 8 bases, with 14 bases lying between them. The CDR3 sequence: CASREHSSDEQFF. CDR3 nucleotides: TGTGCCAGCAGGGAACATTCTAGCGATGAGCAGTTCTTC.

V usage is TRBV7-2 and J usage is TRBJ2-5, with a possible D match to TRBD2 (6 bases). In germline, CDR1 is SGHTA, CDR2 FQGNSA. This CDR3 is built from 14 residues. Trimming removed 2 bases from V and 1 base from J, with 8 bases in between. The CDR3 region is CASSLLTSQETQYF. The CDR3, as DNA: TGTGCCAGCAGCTTACTGACTAGCCAAGAGACCCAGTACTTC.

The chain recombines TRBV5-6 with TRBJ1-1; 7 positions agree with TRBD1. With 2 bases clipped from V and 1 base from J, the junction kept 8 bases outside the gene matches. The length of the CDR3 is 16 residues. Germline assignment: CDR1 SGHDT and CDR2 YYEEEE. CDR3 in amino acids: CASSFIKDRRNTEAFF. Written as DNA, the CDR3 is TGTGCCAGCAGCTTCATAAAGGACAGGAGGAACACTGAAGCTTTCTTT.

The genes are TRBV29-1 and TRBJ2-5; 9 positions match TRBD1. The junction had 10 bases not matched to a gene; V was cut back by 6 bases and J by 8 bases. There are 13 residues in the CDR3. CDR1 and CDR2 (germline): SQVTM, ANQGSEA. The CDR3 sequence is CSVEGQGSATQYF. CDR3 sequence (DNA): TGCAGCGTGGAGGGACAGGGATCGGCAACCCAGTACTTC.

CDR3 in amino acids: CASSPIQGMSTEAFF. DNA for the CDR3: TGTGCCAGCTCACCCATACAGGGGATGAGCACTGAAGCTTTCTTT. The chain is built from TRBV18 and TRBJ1-1, with 7 positions matching TRBD1. CDR3 length: 15 amino acids. Trimming at V came to 3 bases and at J to 4 bases, leaving 8 bases not matched to a gene. Germline CDR1 and CDR2: KGHSH and LQKENI.

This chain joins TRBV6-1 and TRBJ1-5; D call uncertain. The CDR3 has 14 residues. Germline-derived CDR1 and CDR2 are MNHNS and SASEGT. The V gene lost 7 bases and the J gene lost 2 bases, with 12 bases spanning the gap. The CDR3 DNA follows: TGTGCCAGCAAAAGTCCCGGGGGCAATCAGCCCCAGCATTTT. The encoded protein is CASKSPGGNQPQHF.

Here the CDR3 DNA reads TGTGCCAGCAGCTTTGCCCCCGGGACAGGGGGCTTCGGCACTGAAGCTTTCTTT. It translates to CASSFAPGTGGFGTEAFF. V usage is TRBV9 and J usage is TRBJ1-1, with TRBD1 identical over 12 bases. J lost 4 bases, V lost 4 bases, and 14 bases had no gene match. Germline assignment: CDR1 SGDLS and CDR2 YYNGEE. The CDR3 runs 18 residues.